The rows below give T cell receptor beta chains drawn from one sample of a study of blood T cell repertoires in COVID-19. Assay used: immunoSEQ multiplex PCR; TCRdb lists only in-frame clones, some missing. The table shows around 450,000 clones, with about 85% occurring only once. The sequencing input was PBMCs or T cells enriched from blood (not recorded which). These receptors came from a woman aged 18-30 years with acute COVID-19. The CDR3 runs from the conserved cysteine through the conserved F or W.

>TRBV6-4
CASSETPGQGQSPLHF
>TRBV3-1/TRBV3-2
CASSPGLAGEPEDEQFF
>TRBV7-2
CASSLEVQGGRKQYF
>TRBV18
CASSQDRVPGYTF
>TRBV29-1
CSAWTGDGTGELFF
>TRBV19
CASSSNRDSPYEQYF
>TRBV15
CAASTSLEASGGNEQFF
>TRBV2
CASSKGAGSDGYTF
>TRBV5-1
CASSPGQGTLNTEAFF
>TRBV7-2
CASSPRWAPRGQNIQYF
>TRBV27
CASSLRRDRGKRPSYGYTF
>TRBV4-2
CASSQGLLGSYEQYF
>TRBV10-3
CAIRGPRGGYGYTF
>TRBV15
CATSRESSVNEQFF
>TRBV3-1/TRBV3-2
CASSQDYSDSPNAYGYTF